One sample yielded the 27 T cell receptor beta chains listed below, sequenced in a study of vaccination effects on CD4 cells after COVID-19. Expansion of antigen-specific CD4+ T cells with viral peptide pools was carried out by the ViraFEST assay before sequencing. Following a 10-day culture, CD4+ T cells were purified. Each participant was given two doses of one vaccine (BNT162b2 or mRNA-1273). Sequencing used immunoSEQ multiplex PCR; TCRdb keeps in-frame clones, though not all of them. Of fewer than 80,000 clones listed, over 70% are singletons. Their antigens remain unidentified. The sequencing here drew on CD4+ T cells from PBMCs cultured with HCoV-229E spike peptides, taken after COVID-19 vaccination. Every receptor here comes from a human donor who received a COVID-19 vaccine.

This chain connects TRBV6-5 to TRBJ1-5; D not certain. V lost 6 bases and J 6 bases, leaving 15 bases between the germline ends. The CDR3 length is 14 residues. Germline values: CDR1 MNHEY, CDR2 SVGAGI. This CDR3 reads CASRPHIAGQPQHF. Here the CDR3 DNA reads TGTGCCAGCAGGCCCCACATTGCGGGTCAGCCCCAGCATTTT.

This rearrangement joins TRBV18 to TRBJ1-2, with 9 nucleotides matching TRBD1. This CDR3 is 15 amino acids long. V was clipped by 5 bases and J by 8 bases; unmatched bases: 12. Germline V gene data show CDR1 as KGHSH and CDR2 as LQKENI. CDR3 in DNA: TGTGCCAGCTCAGACGGACAGGGGACGATGGAGGGCTACACCTTC. Translation: CASSDGQGTMEGYTF.

The rearrangement links TRBV15 to TRBJ1-2; 9 bases map to TRBD1. The CDR3 is made up of 15 amino acids. V dropped 7 bases and J dropped 3; count of bases not matched to a gene: 9. Germline CDR1 reads LNHNV; CDR2 reads YYDKDF (reference sequence). The CDR3: CATTIRDRAHYGYTF. The CDR3 DNA sequence: TGTGCCACCACCATCCGGGACAGGGCCCACTATGGCTACACCTTC.

This clone appeared once. The rearrangement joins TRBV3-1 (or the pseudogene TRBV3-2) to TRBJ1-1; D remains ambiguous. The CDR3 loop spans 17 amino acids. CDR1 and CDR2 from the germline V gene are LGHDT and YNNKEL (reference sequence). The V end was cut by 0 bases, the J end by 0 bases, with 14 bases between. The CDR3 bases are TGTGCCAGCAGCCAAGATAAGCAGGAATTCATGAACACTGAAGCTTTCTTT. Translating it yields CASSQDKQEFMNTEAFF.

The chain combines TRBV2 with TRBJ2-3; 7 bases fit TRBD1. This CDR3 has 15 amino acids. Germline-derived CDR1 and CDR2 are SNHLY and FYNNEI. V trimming: 4 bases; J trimming: 4 bases; junction bases outside the gene matches: 8. The CDR3 nucleotides read TGTGCCAGCAGTGTTTTGGCAGGGGGATCAGATACGCAGTATTTT. This translates into CASSVLAGGSDTQYF.

This chain uses TRBV5-1 with TRBJ2-2, with D possibly matching TRBD1 (5 bases). The CDR3 loop spans 16 amino acids. Germline-derived CDR1 and CDR2 are SGHRS and YFSETQ. V was cut by 7 bases and J by 4 bases, with 20 bases left in between. CDR3 residues: CASFPLLPGSTGELFF. The CDR3 coding sequence is TGCGCCAGCTTCCCACTCCTGCCAGGGTCCACCGGGGAGCTGTTTTTT.

This rearrangement joins TRBV10-1 to TRBJ2-5; 7 bases map to TRBD1. The CDR3 consists of 15 residues. V shed 5 bases and J 4 bases; nucleotides not matched to a gene: 10. In germline, CDR1 is WNHNN, CDR2 SYGVQD (reference sequence). CDR3 in amino acids: CASSTGTVRGETQYF. The CDR3 coding sequence is TGCGCCAGCAGTACCGGGACAGTCAGGGGAGAGACCCAGTACTTC.

This CDR3 is CASRFPGGKVTEAFF. The CDR3 region has the DNA TGTGCAAGTCGCTTCCCAGGTGGGAAAGTGACTGAAGCTTTCTTT. The chain joins TRBV12-2 to TRBJ1-1. TRBV12-2 corresponds to a pseudogene. The CDR3 has 15 amino acids.

The gene calls are TRBV28 and TRBJ2-7; the D gene is possibly TRBD1 (6 bases). V shed 5 bases and J shed 1 base, with 12 bases lying between them. The CDR3 spans 14 residues. Germline CDR1 MDHEN, CDR2 SYDVKM. CDR3 DNA sequence: TGTGCCAGCAGTCTACAGGGTCGGTCCTACGAGCAGTACGTC. Translation: CASSLQGRSYEQYV.

V is TRBV4-2 and J is TRBJ2-5; TRBD2 matches 8 bases. The CDR3 sequence is 14 residues long. V was pared by 4 bases and J by 5 bases, with 6 bases of the junction left unmatched. Germline loops: CDR1 LGHNA, CDR2 YNFKEQ. This CDR3 reads CASSLAGGGETQYF. In nucleotides, the CDR3 is TGTGCCAGCAGCCTGGCGGGGGGCGGTGAGACCCAGTACTTC.

In this sample, this clone turned up a few times. The chain couples TRBV18 to TRBJ1-1; TRBD1 agrees at 8 bases. Germline V lookup: CDR1 KGHSH, CDR2 LQKENI. The V gene end was trimmed by 5 bases and the J gene end by 5 bases; junction bases not matched to a gene: 4. This CDR3 region has 13 residues. The CDR3 bases are TGTGCCAGCTCATATCAGGGGGCGACTGAAGCTTTCTTT. Amino acid sequence: CASSYQGATEAFF.

The chain carries TRBV2 and TRBJ2-3, with 7 bases matching TRBD1. Germline V gene lookup returns CDR1 SNHLY and CDR2 FYNNEI. This CDR3 spans 16 amino acids. Trimming at V came to 5 bases and at J to 2 bases, leaving 10 bases not matched to a gene. The CDR3 DNA reads TGTGCCAGCAGTCAAACTCCCGGGACAGCCACAGATACGCAGTATTTT. This translates into CASSQTPGTATDTQYF.

The chain uses TRBV4-1 and TRBJ1-6; perhaps TRBD1 as D (5 bases). The CDR3 extends over 13 amino acids. Germline assignment: CDR1 MGHRA and CDR2 YSYEKL. Trimming stripped 0 bases from V and 8 bases from J, with 5 bases between. CDR3 DNA: TGCGCCAGCAGCCAAGAACAGGATTCACCCCTCCACTTT. Protein sequence: CASSQEQDSPLHF.

This clone occurred a few times. The V gene is TRBV5-8, the J gene TRBJ1-4; no definite D call. The V end lost 4 bases, the J end lost 8 bases, and 15 bases lay between the germline ends. The CDR3 is 14 amino acids. Germline V CDR1 and CDR2: SGHTS, YDEGEE. CDR3 sequence (DNA): TGTGCCAGCAGCCCACAGTGGCCTGGGGAAAAACTGTTTTTT. It specifies CASSPQWPGEKLFF.

The rearrangement uses TRBV19 and TRBJ1-1, with 7 bases fitting TRBD1. Unmatched junction bases numbered 8, after V lost 6 bases and J lost 4 bases. The CDR3 sequence is 14 residues long. CDR1 and CDR2 (germline): LNHDA, SQIVND (reference sequence). CDR3 residues: CASSRQGLLTEAFF. CDR3 DNA sequence: TGTGCCAGTAGCCGACAGGGACTACTCACTGAAGCTTTCTTT. Full variable domain (missing parts from reference TRBV19 and TRBJ1-1): DGGITQSPKYLFRKEGQNVTLSCEQNLNHDAMYWYRQDPGQGLRLIYYSQIVNDFQKGDIAEGYSVSREKKESFPLTVTSAQKNPTAFYLCASSRQGLLTEAFFGQGTRLTVV.

The chain links TRBV9 to TRBJ2-3, with TRBD1 as a possible D gene (5 bases). This CDR3 comprises 15 residues. Trimming left V 0 bases short and J 3 bases short, with 11 bases between. The V gene's germline CDR1 is SGDLS and CDR2 YYNGEE. CDR3 DNA sequence: TGTGCCAGCAGCGTAGCGGGCAGGGAAACAGATACGCAGTATTTT. Protein product: CASSVAGRETDTQYF.

This clone appeared a single time. The V and J genes are TRBV9 and TRBJ2-2; D possibly corresponds to TRBD2 (6 bases). The CDR3 is 16 residues long. The germline CDR1 and CDR2 sequences are SGDLS and YYNGEE. V dropped 0 bases and J dropped 2 bases, with 11 bases sitting between them. The CDR3 loop is CASSVGGGLNTGELFF. In nucleotides, the CDR3 is TGTGCCAGCAGCGTAGGGGGCGGACTAAACACCGGGGAGCTGTTTTTT.

The rearrangement links TRBV5-1 to TRBJ2-7; TRBD1 matches 7 bases. Germline loops: CDR1 SGHRS, CDR2 YFSETQ. Trimming cost V 4 bases and J 2 bases; bases outside gene matches: 6. The CDR3 covers 14 residues. Here the CDR3 DNA reads TGCGCCAGCAGCCCGACAGGGTCCGCCTACGAGCAGTACGTC. Its translation: CASSPTGSAYEQYV.

The genes are TRBV6-5 and TRBJ2-7; no clear D gene. This CDR3 spans 13 amino acids. Trimming took 6 bases from V and 3 from J, leaving 12 bases between them. Germline-derived CDR1 and CDR2 are MNHEY and SVGAGI. As DNA, the CDR3 is TGTGCCAGCAGGCTCAACCTGGGCTACGAGCAGTACGTC. This sequence encodes CASRLNLGYEQYV.

The chain carries TRBV11-3 and TRBJ2-3; D gene unclear. CDR1 SGHNT and CDR2 YENEEA come from the germline V gene. This CDR3 is built from 12 residues. Between the trimmed V and J ends, which lost 5 bases and 4 bases, there was a span of 7 bases. The CDR3 region is CASSHDSDTQYF. The CDR3 nucleotides are TGTGCCAGCAGCCACGATTCAGATACGCAGTATTTT.

The chain recombines TRBV27 with TRBJ1-1; D unclear. The V end lost 3 bases, the J end lost 6 bases, and 14 bases lay between the germline ends. Germline V gene data show CDR1 as MNHEY and CDR2 as SMNVEV (reference sequence). The CDR3 extends over 14 amino acids. The CDR3 spells CASSLIRASAEAFF. CDR3 sequence (DNA): TGTGCCAGCAGTTTGATTAGGGCGAGCGCTGAAGCTTTCTTT.

V gene TRBV7-8 combines with J gene TRBJ2-7; D gene uncertain. The V end lost 1 base, the J end lost 3 bases, and 10 bases lay between the germline ends. The CDR3 has 14 residues. Germline lookup yields CDR1 SGHVS and CDR2 FQNEAQ. In DNA, the CDR3 is TGTGCCAGCAGCTTAGGTGGGTCTTTCTACGAGCAGTACGTC. It translates to CASSLGGSFYEQYV.

This clone was found a few times. This chain links TRBV6-5 with TRBJ1-5, with a possible D match to TRBD1 (6 bases). Germline lookup yields CDR1 MNHEY and CDR2 SVGAGI. CDR3 length: 14 residues. V gave up 6 bases and J gave up 4 bases, with 13 bases separating them. CDR3 DNA: TGTGCCAGCAGGGAGTATACAGGGAATCAGCCCCAGCATTTT. It translates to CASREYTGNQPQHF.

The genes are TRBV6-6 and TRBJ2-2; D not certain. The CDR3 covers 13 residues. Per the germline V gene, CDR1 is MNHNY and CDR2 is SVGAGI (reference sequence). Trimming removed 0 bases at V and 6 bases at J, with 5 bases between. The CDR3, as DNA: TGTGCCAGCAGTTACTCGATTGCCGGGGAGCTGTTTTTT. It codes for CASSYSIAGELFF.

V is TRBV19 and J is TRBJ2-3, with D possibly matching TRBD1 (6 bases). Trimming cost V 3 bases and J 0 bases, with 10 bases left between them. Per the germline V gene, CDR1 is LNHDA and CDR2 is SQIVND (reference sequence). This CDR3 is 15 amino acids long. The CDR3 nucleotides read TGTGCCAGTAGTATTCCCGGGACAAGCACAGATACGCAGTATTTT. Its translation: CASSIPGTSTDTQYF.

This chain uses TRBV29-1 with TRBJ1-1; possibly TRBD1 for D (5 bases). V lost 4 bases to trimming and J lost 0 bases, with 6 bases between them. The CDR3 contains 12 residues. Per germline, CDR1 SQVTM and CDR2 ANQGSEA. As DNA, the CDR3 is TGCAGCGTTGGACAGCTGAACACTGAAGCTTTCTTT. This sequence encodes CSVGQLNTEAFF.

CDR3 region: CASSLGASGGAQDTQYF. CDR3 bases: TGTGCCAGCAGCTTAGGGGCTAGCGGGGGGGCCCAAGATACGCAGTATTTT. This rearrangement joins TRBV7-2 to TRBJ2-3, with TRBD2 identical over 12 bases. Per germline, CDR1 SGHTA and CDR2 FQGNSA. CDR3 length equals 17 residues. V shed 1 base, J shed 5 bases, and the junction held 7 bases outside the gene matches.